This TCR beta chain was captured by sequencing in a study of T cell responses to AZD1222 COVID-19 vaccine. As concerns this clone: What it recognizes is unknown.

Study findings and constraints: Among those given AZD1222, only five or six were seropositive at baseline. Among spike-specific TCRs, nearly half reportedly target unmutated variant regions. Clonal diversity was possibly underestimated; the donors were predominantly white British and more often female.

Trimming pared 10 bases from V and 1 base from J, leaving 11 bases between. The germline CDR1 and CDR2 sequences are MNHEY and SVGAGI. The CDR3 spans 13 residues. Assay used: immunoSEQ multiplex PCR; TCRdb lists only in-frame clones, some missing. Of 150,000 to 190,000 clones listed, 90% were seen once; the top ten hold roughly 1.9%. This material consisted of peripheral blood, taken on day 0 of AZD1222 vaccination. This receptor was taken from an adult in good health. V gene TRBV6-5 combines with J gene TRBJ1-5; D is undetermined. CDR3 nucleotides: TGTGCCACCTCCTTAACGAGCAATCAGCCCCAGCATTTT. Translation: CATSLTSNQPQHF.